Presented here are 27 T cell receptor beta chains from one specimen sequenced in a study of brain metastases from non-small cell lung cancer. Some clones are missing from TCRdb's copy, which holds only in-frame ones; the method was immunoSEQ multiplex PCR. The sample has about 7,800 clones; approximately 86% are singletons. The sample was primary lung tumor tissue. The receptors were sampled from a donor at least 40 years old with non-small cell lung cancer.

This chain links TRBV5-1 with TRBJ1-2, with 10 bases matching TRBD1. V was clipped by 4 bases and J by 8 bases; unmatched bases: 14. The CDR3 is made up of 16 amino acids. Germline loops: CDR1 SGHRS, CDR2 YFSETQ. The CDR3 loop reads CASSLSGTGVYRGYTF. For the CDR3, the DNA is TGCGCCAGCAGCCTCTCCGGGACAGGGGTCTATAGGGGCTACACCTTC.

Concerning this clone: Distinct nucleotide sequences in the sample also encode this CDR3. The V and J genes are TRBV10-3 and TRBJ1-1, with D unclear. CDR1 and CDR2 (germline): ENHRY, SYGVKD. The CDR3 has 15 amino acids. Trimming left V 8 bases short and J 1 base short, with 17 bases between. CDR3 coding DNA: TGTGCCATCCGGGTATCGGGGTTAGAGAACACTGAAGCTTTCTTT. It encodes CAIRVSGLENTEAFF.

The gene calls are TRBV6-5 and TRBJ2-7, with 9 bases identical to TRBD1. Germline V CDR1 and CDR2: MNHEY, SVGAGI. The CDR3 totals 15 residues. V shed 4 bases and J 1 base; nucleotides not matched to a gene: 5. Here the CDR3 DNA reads TGTGCCAGCAGTTCCGGGACAGGGCTGTCCTACGAGCAGTACTTC. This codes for CASSSGTGLSYEQYF.

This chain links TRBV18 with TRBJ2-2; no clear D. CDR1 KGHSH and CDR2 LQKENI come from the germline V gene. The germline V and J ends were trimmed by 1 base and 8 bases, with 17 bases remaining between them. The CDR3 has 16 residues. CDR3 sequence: CASSPQVQRHGGELFF. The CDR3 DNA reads TGTGCCAGCTCACCACAAGTCCAGCGTCATGGGGGGGAGCTGTTTTTT.

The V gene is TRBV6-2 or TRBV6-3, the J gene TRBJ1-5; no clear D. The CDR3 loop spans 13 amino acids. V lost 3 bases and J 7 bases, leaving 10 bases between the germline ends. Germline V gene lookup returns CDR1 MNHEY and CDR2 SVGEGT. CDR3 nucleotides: TGTGCCAGCAGTTATCGAATTGGACAGCCCCAGCATTTT. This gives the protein CASSYRIGQPQHF.

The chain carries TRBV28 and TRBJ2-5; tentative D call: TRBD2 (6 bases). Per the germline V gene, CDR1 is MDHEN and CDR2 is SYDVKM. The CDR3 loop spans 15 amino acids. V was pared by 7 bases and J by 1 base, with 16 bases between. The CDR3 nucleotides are TGTGCCAGCAATGGCTCGGGAGCCTCCCAAGAGACCCAGTACTTC. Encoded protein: CASNGSGASQETQYF. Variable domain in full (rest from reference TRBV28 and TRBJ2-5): DVKVTQSSRYLVKRTGEKVFLECVQDMDHENMFWYRQDPGLGLRLIYFSYDVKMKEKGDIPEGYSVSREKKERFSLILESASTNQTSMYLCASNGSGASQETQYFGPGTRLLVL.

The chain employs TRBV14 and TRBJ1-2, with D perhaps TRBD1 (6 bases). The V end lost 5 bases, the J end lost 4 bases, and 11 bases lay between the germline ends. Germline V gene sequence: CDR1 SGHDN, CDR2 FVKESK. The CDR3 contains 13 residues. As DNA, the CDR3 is TGTGCCAGCAGCTTCACAGGGTCCTATGGCTACACCTTC. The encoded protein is CASSFTGSYGYTF.

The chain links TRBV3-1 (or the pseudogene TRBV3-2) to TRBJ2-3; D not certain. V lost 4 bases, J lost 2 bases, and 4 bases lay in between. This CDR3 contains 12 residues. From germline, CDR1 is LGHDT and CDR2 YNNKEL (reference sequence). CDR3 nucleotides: TGTGCCAGCAGCCCTACCACAGATACGCAGTATTTT. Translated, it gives CASSPTTDTQYF.

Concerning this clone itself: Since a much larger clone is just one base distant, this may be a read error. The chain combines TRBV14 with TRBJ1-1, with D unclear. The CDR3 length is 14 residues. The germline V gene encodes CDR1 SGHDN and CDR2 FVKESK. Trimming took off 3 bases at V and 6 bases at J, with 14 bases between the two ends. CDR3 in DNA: TGTGCCAGCAGCCACAGTACGTTGAAGTCTGAAGCTTTCTTT. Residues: CASSHSTLKSEAFF.

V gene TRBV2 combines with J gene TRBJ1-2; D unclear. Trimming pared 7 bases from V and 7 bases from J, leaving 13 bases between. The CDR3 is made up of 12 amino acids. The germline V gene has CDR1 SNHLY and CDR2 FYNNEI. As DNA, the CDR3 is TGTGCCAGCAAAGAGAGAGCATCTGGCTACACCTTC. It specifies CASKERASGYTF.

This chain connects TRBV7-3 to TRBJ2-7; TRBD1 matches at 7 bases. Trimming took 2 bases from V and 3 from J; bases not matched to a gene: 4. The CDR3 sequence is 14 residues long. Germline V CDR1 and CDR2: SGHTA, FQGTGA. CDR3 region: CASSLLPGGYEQYF. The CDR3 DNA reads TGTGCCAGCAGCTTATTGCCAGGGGGCTACGAGCAGTACTTC.

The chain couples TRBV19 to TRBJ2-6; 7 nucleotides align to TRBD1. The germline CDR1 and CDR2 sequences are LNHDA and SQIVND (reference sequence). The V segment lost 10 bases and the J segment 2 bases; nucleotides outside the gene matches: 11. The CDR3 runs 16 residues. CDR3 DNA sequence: TGTGCCACTTCCCCCAACGACAGGGCTGGGGCCAACGTCCTGACTTTC. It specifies CATSPNDRAGANVLTF.

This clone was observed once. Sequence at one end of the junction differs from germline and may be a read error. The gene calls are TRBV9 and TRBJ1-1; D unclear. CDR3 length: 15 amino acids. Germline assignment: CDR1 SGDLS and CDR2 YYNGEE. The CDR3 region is CTSSPQASTSTEAFF. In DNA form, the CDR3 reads TGTACCAGCAGCCCCCAAGCCTCCACGTCCACTGAAGCTTTCTTT. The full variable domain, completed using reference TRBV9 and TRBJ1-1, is DSGVTQTPKHLITATGQRVTLRCSPRSGDLSVYWYQQSLDQGLQFLIQYYNGEERAKGNILERFSAQQFPDLHSELNLSSLELGDSALYFCTSSPQASTSTEAFFGQGTRLTVV.

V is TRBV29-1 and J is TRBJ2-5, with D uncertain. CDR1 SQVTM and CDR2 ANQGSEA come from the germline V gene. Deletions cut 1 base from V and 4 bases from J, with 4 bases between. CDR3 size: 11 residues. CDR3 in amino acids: CSVEALETQYF. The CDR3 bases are TGCAGCGTTGAAGCGCTAGAGACCCAGTACTTC.

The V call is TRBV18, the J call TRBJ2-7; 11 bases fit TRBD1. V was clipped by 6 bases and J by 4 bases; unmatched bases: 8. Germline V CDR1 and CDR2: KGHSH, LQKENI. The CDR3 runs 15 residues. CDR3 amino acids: CASSDGGTGGYEQYF. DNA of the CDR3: TGTGCCAGCTCCGACGGGGGGACAGGGGGTTACGAGCAGTACTTC.

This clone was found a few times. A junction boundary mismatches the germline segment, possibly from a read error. The CDR3, as DNA: TGTGCCAGTAGTATAAACAGCAAGCAGCCCCAGCATTTT. It yields the protein CASSINSKQPQHF. The chain joins TRBV19 to TRBJ1-5, with D hard to call. The germline V gene encodes CDR1 LNHDA and CDR2 SQIVND (reference sequence). The CDR3 has 13 amino acids.

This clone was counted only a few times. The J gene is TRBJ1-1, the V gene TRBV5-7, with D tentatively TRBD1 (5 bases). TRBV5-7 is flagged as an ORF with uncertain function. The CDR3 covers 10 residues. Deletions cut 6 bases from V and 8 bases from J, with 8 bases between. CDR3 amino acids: CASIRGEAFF. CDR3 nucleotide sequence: TGTGCCAGCATTAGGGGCGAAGCTTTCTTT.

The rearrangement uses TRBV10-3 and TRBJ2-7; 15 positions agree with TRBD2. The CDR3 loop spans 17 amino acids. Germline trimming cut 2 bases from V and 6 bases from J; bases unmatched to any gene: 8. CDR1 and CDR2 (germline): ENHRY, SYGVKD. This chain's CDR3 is CAISEIGTSGGSVEQYF. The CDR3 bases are TGTGCCATCAGTGAGATAGGGACTAGCGGGGGGTCCGTCGAGCAGTACTTC.

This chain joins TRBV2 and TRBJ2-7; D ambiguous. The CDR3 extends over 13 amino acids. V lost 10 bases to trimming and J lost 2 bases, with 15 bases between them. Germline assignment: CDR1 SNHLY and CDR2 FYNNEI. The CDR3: CATTFGLTYEQYF. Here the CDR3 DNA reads TGTGCCACCACTTTCGGGCTTACCTACGAGCAGTACTTC.

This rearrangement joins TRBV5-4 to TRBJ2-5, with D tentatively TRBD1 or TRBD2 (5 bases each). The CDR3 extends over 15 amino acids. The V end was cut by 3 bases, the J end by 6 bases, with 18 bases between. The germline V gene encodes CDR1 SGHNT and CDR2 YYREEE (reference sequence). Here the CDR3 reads CASSSTGTRVQTQYF. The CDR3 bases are TGTGCCAGCAGCTCCACCGGGACGCGCGTGCAGACCCAGTACTTC.

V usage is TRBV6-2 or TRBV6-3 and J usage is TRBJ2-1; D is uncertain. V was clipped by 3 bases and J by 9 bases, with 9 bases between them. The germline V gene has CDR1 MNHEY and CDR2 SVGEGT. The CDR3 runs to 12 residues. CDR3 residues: CASSYGEPEQFF. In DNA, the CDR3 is TGTGCCAGCAGTTATGGGGAACCTGAGCAGTTCTTC.

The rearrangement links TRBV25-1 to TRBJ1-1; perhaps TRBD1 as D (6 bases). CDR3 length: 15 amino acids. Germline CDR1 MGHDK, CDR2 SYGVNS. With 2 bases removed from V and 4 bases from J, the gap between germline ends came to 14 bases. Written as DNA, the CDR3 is TGTGCCAGCAGTGAACCCATCGAGGGGGGCACTGAAGCTTTCTTT. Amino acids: CASSEPIEGGTEAFF.

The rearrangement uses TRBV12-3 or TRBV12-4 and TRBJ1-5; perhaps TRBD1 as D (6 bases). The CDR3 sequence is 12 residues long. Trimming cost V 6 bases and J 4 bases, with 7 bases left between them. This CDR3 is CASRGGNQPQHF. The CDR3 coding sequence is TGTGCCAGCAGAGGGGGGAATCAGCCCCAGCATTTT.

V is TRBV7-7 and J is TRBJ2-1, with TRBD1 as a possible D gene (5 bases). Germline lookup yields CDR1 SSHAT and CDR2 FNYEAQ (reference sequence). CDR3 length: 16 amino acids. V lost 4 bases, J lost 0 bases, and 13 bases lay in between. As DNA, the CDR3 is TGTGCCAGCAGCTCGCTTACAGGAAGCTCCTACAATGAGCAGTTCTTC. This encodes CASSSLTGSSYNEQFF.

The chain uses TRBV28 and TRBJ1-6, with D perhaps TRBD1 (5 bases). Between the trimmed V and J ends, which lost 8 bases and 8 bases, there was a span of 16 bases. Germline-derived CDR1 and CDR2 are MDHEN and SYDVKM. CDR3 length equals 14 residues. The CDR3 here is CASLGRLWYSPLHF. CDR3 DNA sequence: TGTGCCAGCTTGGGACGTCTGTGGTATTCACCCCTCCACTTT.

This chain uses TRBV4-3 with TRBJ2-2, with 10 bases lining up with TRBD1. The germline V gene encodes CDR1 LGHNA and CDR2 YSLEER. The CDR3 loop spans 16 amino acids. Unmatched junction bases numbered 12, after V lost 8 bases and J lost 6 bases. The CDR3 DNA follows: TGCGCCAGCGGCCGAGGGGGACAGGGGTCGGCCGGGGAGCTGTTTTTT. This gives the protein CASGRGGQGSAGELFF.

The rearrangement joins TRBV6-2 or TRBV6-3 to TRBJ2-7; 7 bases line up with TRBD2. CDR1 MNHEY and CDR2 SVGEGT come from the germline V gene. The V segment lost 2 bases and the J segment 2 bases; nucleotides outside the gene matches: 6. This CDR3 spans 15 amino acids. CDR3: CASSYAPSGAYEQYF. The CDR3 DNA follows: TGTGCCAGCAGTTACGCCCCTAGCGGAGCCTACGAGCAGTACTTC.